Listed below are T cell receptor beta chains from one sample, sequenced in a study of sequential checkpoint blockade in melanoma. Profiled with immunoSEQ multiplex PCR; TCRdb holds only in-frame clones, not every one. The table lists about 4,800 clones, over 60% of them singletons. The sample was CD8+ T cells sorted from blood (inferred from file names), taken from a patient given nivolumab and ipilimumab in sequence. The origin of the receptors is a human donor with melanoma. The CDR3 runs from the conserved cysteine through the conserved F or W. Fields, in order: J gene, V gene, D gene, clone size, CDR3 length, CDR3 protein, CDR3 DNA. A D gene is named only where the DNA matches it firmly. Expanded clones are given a class, and other clones once, few, many or no size at all.

J: TRBJ2-3; V: TRBV30; D: -; size: -; length: 10; CDR3: CAWGLDTQYF; DNA: TGTGCCTGGGGGCTAGATACGCAGTATTTT
J: TRBJ2-7; V: TRBV15; D: -; size: medium-sized; length: 11; CDR3: CATSLGDEQYF; DNA: TGTGCCACCAGCCTAGGGGACGAGCAGTACTTC
J: TRBJ2-7; V: TRBV21-1; D: -; size: few; length: 17; CDR3: CASSKTGTSGGAYEQYF; DNA: TGTGCCAGCAGCAAAACCGGGACTAGCGGGGGGGCCTACGAGCAGTACTTC
J: TRBJ2-7; V: TRBV29-1; D: TRBD1; size: -; length: 12; CDR3: CSAGQVNHEQYF; DNA: TGCAGCGCGGGACAGGTCAACCACGAGCAGTACTTC
J: TRBJ1-1; V: TRBV7-9; D: TRBD1; size: medium-sized; length: 15; CDR3: CASSLLAGGYTEAFF; DNA: TGTGCCAGCAGCTTATTGGCAGGGGGTTACACTGAAGCTTTCTTT
J: TRBJ2-1; V: TRBV19; D: TRBD2; size: -; length: 18; CDR3: CASTPYSRTSGVHNEQFF; DNA: TGTGCCAGTACCCCCTACTCCCGGACTAGCGGGGTCCACAATGAGCAGTTCTTC
J: TRBJ2-3; V: TRBV19; D: TRBD1; size: once; length: 15; CDR3: CASSPGQGMEDTQYF; DNA: TGTGCCAGTAGTCCGGGACAGGGTATGGAAGATACGCAGTATTTT
J: TRBJ2-7; V: TRBV27; D: -; size: -; length: 14; CDR3: CASSFQSSSYEQYF; DNA: TGTGCCAGCAGTTTCCAGTCCAGCTCCTACGAGCAGTACTTC
J: TRBJ2-1; V: TRBV4-2; D: TRBD2; size: few; length: 16; CDR3: CASSQETSGSYNEQFF; DNA: TGTGCCAGCAGCCAAGAGACTAGCGGGTCCTACAATGAGCAGTTCTTC
J: TRBJ2-3; V: TRBV6-1; D: TRBD1; size: -; length: 15; CDR3: CASSEAGTASDTQYF; DNA: TGTGCCAGCAGTGAAGCGGGGACAGCGTCGGATACGCAGTATTTT
J: TRBJ2-2; V: TRBV13; D: TRBD2; size: -; length: 16; CDR3: CASSGAGDPNTGELFF; DNA: TGTGCCAGCAGCGGAGCGGGGGACCCGAACACCGGGGAGCTGTTTTTT
J: TRBJ2-7; V: TRBV27; D: -; size: -; length: 12; CDR3: CASSFPGSEQYF; DNA: TGTGCCAGCAGTTTCCCCGGGAGCGAGCAGTACTTC
J: TRBJ1-6; V: TRBV11-2; D: -; size: -; length: 16; CDR3: CASSLDFIGVSSPLHF; DNA: TGTGCCAGCAGCTTAGATTTTATAGGAGTTAGTTCACCCCTCCACTTT
J: TRBJ2-7; V: TRBV4-2; D: -; size: -; length: 13; CDR3: CASSQDLGGEQYF; DNA: TGTGCCAGCAGCCAAGACCTAGGTGGCGAGCAGTACTTC
J: TRBJ2-7; V: TRBV27; D: -; size: -; length: 14; CDR3: CASGNRINSYEQYF; DNA: TGTGCCAGTGGAAACAGGATTAACTCCTACGAGCAGTACTTC
J: TRBJ2-1; V: TRBV27; D: TRBD1; size: -; length: 16; CDR3: CASSRDRGYSYNEQFF; DNA: TGTGCCAGCAGCCGGGACAGGGGGTACTCCTACAATGAGCAGTTCTTC
J: TRBJ1-4; V: TRBV7-9; D: -; size: -; length: 16; CDR3: CASSLGPGEVNEKLFF; DNA: TGTGCCAGCAGCTTAGGCCCCGGGGAAGTGAATGAAAAACTGTTTTTT
J: TRBJ2-7; V: TRBV28; D: -; size: -; length: 12; CDR3: CASMAGLYEQYF; DNA: TGTGCCAGCATGGCAGGACTCTACGAGCAGTACTTC
J: TRBJ2-5; V: TRBV2; D: -; size: -; length: 14; CDR3: CASSEQGGEETQYF; DNA: TGTGCCAGCAGTGAACAAGGGGGGGAAGAGACCCAGTACTTC
J: TRBJ2-7; V: TRBV6-5; D: TRBD1; size: -; length: 15; CDR3: CASSSRWDREDEQYF; DNA: TGTGCCAGCAGCAGCCGTTGGGACAGGGAAGACGAGCAGTACTTC
J: TRBJ1-1; V: TRBV27; D: -; size: -; length: 13; CDR3: CASSLGGNTEAFF; DNA: TGTGCCAGCAGTTTAGGAGGGAACACTGAAGCTTTCTTT
J: TRBJ2-7; V: TRBV11-3; D: -; size: -; length: 12; CDR3: CASSLGTSEQYF; DNA: TGTGCCAGCAGCTTGGGGACATCAGAGCAGTACTTC
J: TRBJ2-7; V: TRBV11-1; D: TRBD1; size: -; length: 16; CDR3: CASSLGPARGNYEQYF; DNA: TGTGCCAGCAGCTTAGGCCCGGCCAGGGGGAATTACGAGCAGTACTTC
J: TRBJ1-2; V: TRBV5-5; D: -; size: -; length: 12; CDR3: CASSLAQYGYTF; DNA: TGTGCCAGCAGCTTAGCGCAGTATGGCTACACCTTC
J: TRBJ1-2; V: TRBV28; D: -; size: -; length: 18; CDR3: CASSLLFDIPQEGYGYTF; DNA: TGTGCCAGCAGTTTACTTTTTGACATTCCCCAAGAAGGCTATGGCTACACCTTC
J: TRBJ2-2; V: TRBV19; D: -; size: -; length: 14; CDR3: CASSPLPGTGELFF; DNA: TGTGCCAGTAGTCCCCTCCCCGGCACCGGGGAGCTGTTTTTT
J: TRBJ2-1; V: TRBV9; D: TRBD2; size: -; length: 15; CDR3: CASSVSGTSYNEQFF; DNA: TGTGCCAGCAGCGTAAGCGGGACTTCCTACAATGAGCAGTTCTTC
J: TRBJ1-3; V: TRBV27; D: -; size: -; length: 15; CDR3: CASSLTLASGNTIYF; DNA: TGTGCCAGCAGTTTGACTCTGGCCTCTGGAAACACCATATATTTT
J: TRBJ1-5; V: TRBV2; D: TRBD1; size: -; length: 19; CDR3: CASSDRDRGMRYSNQPQHF; DNA: TGTGCCAGCAGTGATCGGGACAGGGGAATGAGGTATAGCAATCAGCCCCAGCATTTT
J: TRBJ2-2; V: TRBV2; D: TRBD2; size: -; length: 15; CDR3: CASSDGGGNTGELFF; DNA: TGTGCCAGCAGTGACGGCGGGGGGAACACCGGGGAGCTGTTTTTT
J: TRBJ1-2; V: TRBV10-1; D: -; size: -; length: 17; CDR3: CASEGHSGTSFYYGYTF; DNA: TGCGCCAGCGAAGGACACTCCGGGACATCCTTTTACTATGGCTACACCTTC